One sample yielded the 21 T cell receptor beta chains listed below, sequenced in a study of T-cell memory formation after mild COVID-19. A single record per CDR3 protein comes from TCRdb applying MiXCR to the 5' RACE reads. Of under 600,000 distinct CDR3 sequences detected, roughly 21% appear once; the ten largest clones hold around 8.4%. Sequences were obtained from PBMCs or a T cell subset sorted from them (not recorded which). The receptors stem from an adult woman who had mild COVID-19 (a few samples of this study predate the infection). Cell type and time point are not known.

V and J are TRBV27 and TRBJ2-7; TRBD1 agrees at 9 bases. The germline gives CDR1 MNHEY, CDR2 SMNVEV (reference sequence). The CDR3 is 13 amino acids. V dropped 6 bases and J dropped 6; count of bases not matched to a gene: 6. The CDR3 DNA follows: TGTGCCAGCAGCCTAGGGACAGGGACCGAGCAGTACTTC. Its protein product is CASSLGTGTEQYF.

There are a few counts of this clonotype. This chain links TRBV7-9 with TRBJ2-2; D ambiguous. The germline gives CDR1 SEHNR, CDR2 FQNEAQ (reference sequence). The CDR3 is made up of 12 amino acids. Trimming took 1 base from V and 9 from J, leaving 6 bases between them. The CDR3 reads CASSLVVRELFF. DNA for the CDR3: TGTGCCAGCAGCTTAGTTGTCCGGGAGCTGTTTTTT.

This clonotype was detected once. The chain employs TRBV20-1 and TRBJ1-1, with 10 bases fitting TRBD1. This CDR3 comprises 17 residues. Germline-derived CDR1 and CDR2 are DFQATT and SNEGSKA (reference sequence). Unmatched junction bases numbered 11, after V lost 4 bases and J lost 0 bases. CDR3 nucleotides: TGCAGTGCTAAAATTCCGGGACAGGGGAGGGTGAACACTGAAGCTTTCTTT. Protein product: CSAKIPGQGRVNTEAFF.

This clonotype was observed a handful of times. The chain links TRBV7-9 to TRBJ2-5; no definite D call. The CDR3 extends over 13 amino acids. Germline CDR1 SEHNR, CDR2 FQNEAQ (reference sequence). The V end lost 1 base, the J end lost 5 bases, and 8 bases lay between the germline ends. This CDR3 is CASSLEMLETQYF. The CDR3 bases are TGTGCCAGCAGCTTAGAGATGCTGGAGACCCAGTACTTC.

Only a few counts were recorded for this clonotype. CDR3 nucleotide sequence: TGCAGCGTGATCCCCCCGGGGTTCAACGAGCAGTACTTC. Residues: CSVIPPGFNEQYF. The V call is TRBV29-1, the J call TRBJ2-7, with D tentatively TRBD2 (5 bases). Trimming shortened V by 6 bases and J by 5 bases, and 17 bases separated the two germline ends. The germline V gene has CDR1 SQVTM and CDR2 ANQGSEA. There are 13 residues in the CDR3.

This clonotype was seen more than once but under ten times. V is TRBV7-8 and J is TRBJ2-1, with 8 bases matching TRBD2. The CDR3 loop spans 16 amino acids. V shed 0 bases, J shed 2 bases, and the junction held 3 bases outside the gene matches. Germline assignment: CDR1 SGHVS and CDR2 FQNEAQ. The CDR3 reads CASSLALAGTYNEQFF. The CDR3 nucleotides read TGTGCCAGCAGCTTAGCGCTAGCGGGTACCTACAATGAGCAGTTCTTC.

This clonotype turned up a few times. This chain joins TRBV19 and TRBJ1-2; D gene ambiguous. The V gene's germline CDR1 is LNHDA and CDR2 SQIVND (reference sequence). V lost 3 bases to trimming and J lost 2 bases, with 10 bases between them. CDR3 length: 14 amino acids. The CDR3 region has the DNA TGTGCCAGTAGTATTGGTACACAGAACTATGGCTACACCTTC. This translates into CASSIGTQNYGYTF.

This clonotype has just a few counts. CDR3 sequence reads: CASSLRGRGRTDTQYF. The CDR3 DNA sequence: TGTGCCAGCAGTTTGAGAGGGCGGGGACGCACAGATACGCAGTATTTT. This chain links TRBV12-3 or TRBV12-4 with TRBJ2-3, with D perhaps TRBD2 (6 bases). This CDR3 spans 16 amino acids. The V and J ends lost 3 bases and 1 base respectively, with 14 bases between them.

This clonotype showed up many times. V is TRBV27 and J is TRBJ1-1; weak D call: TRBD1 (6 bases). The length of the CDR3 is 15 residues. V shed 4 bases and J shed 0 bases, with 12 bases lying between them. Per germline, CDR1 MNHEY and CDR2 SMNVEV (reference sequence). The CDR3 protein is CASSYNREMNTEAFF. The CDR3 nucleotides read TGTGCCAGCAGTTATAACAGGGAGATGAACACTGAAGCTTTCTTT.

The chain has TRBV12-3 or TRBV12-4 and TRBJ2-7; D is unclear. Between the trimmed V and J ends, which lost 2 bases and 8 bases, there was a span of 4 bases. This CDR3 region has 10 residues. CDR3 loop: CASSLFKQYF. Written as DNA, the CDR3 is TGTGCCAGCAGTTTATTTAAGCAGTACTTC.

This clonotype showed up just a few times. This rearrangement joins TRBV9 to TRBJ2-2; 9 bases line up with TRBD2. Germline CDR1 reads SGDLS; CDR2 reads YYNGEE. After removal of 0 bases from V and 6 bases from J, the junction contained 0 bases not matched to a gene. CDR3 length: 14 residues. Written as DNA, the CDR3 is TGTGCCAGCAGCGTAGGACTAGCGGCCGGGGAGCTGTTTTTT. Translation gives CASSVGLAAGELFF.

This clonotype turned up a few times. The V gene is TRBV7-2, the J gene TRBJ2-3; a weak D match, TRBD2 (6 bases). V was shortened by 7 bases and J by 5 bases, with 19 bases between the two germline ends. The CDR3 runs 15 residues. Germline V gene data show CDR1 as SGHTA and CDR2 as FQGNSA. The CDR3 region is CASTQRRAEGDTQYF. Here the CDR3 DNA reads TGTGCCAGCACCCAACGGAGGGCCGAGGGAGATACGCAGTATTTT.

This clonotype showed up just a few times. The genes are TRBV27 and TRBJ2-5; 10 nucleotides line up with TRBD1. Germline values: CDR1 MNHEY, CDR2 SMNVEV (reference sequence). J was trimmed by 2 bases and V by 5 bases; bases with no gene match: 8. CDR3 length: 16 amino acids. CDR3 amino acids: CASSPDRGRVQETQYF. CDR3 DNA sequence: TGTGCCAGCAGTCCAGACAGGGGGCGGGTTCAAGAGACCCAGTACTTC.

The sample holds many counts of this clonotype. The CDR3 sequence: CATSRDLAGQPQHF. In nucleotides, the CDR3 is TGTGCCACCAGCAGAGATCTGGCGGGGCAGCCCCAGCATTTT. The V gene is TRBV15, the J gene TRBJ1-5; D remains unclear. V dropped 0 bases and J dropped 7 bases, with 10 bases sitting between them. There are 14 residues in the CDR3. Germline CDR1 LNHNV, CDR2 YYDKDF (reference sequence).

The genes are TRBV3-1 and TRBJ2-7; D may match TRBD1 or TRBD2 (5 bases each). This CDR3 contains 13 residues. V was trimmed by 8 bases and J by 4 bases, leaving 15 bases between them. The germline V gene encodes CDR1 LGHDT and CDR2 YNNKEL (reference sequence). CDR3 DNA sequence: TGTGCCAGCGAGGGACCTGGGGGATACGAGCAGTACTTC. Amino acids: CASEGPGGYEQYF.

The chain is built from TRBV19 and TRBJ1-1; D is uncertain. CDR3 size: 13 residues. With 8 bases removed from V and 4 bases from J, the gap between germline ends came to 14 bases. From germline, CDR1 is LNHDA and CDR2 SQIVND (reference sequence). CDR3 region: CASGSPGRTEAFF. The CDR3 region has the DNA TGTGCCAGTGGGTCCCCTGGTCGCACTGAAGCTTTCTTT.

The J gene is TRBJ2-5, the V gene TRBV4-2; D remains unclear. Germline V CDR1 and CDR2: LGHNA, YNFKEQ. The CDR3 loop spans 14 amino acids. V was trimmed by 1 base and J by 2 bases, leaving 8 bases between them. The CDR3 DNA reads TGTGCCAGCAGCCAAGTTTCAGGTCAAGAGACCCAGTACTTC. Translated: CASSQVSGQETQYF.

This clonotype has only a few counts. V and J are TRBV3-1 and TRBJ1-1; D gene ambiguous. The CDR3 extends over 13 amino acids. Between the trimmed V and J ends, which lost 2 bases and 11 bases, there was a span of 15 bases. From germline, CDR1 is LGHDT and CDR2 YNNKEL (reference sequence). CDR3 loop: CASSQSGIRGAFF. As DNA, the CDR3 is TGTGCCAGCAGCCAATCCGGGATCCGAGGGGCTTTCTTT.

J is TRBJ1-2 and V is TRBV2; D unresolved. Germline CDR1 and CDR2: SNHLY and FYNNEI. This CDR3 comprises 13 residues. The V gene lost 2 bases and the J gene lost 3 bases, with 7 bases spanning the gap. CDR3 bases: TGTGCCAGCAGTGAACGGGAAGACTATGGCTACACCTTC. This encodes CASSEREDYGYTF. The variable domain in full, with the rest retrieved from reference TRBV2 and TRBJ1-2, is EPEVTQTPSHQVTQMGQEVILRCVPISNHLYFYWYRQILGQKVEFLVSFYNNEISEKSEIFDDQFSVERPDGSNFTLKIRSTKLEDSAMYFCASSEREDYGYTFGSGTRLTVV.

The CDR3 here is CAVRGGAHGYTF. In nucleotides, the CDR3 is TGTGCCGTCCGGGGGGGGGCACATGGCTACACCTTC. The chain joins TRBV6-5 to TRBJ1-2; D is possibly TRBD1 (6 bases). CDR1 is MNHEY, CDR2 SVGAGI, per germline. The CDR3 length is 12 residues. V was pared by 11 bases and J by 6 bases, with 16 bases between.

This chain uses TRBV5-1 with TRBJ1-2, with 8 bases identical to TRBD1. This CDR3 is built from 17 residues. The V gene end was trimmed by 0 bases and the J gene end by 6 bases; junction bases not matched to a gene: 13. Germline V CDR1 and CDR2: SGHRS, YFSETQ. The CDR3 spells CASSLASGGGRKDGYTF. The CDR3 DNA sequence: TGCGCCAGCAGCTTGGCTTCAGGGGGCGGCCGGAAAGATGGCTACACCTTC.